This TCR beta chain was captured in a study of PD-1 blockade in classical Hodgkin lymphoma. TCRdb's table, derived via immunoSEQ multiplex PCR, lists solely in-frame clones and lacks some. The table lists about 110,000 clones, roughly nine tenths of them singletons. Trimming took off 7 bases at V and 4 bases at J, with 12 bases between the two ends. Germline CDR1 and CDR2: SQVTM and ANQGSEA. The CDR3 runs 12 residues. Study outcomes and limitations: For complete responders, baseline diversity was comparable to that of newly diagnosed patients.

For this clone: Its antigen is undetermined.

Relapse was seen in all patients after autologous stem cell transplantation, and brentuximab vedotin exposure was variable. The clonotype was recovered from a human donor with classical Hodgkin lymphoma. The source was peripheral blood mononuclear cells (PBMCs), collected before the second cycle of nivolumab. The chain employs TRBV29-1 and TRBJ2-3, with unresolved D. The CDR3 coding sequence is TGCAGCGCCAAAAGTGGACCAGATACGCAGTATTTT. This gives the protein CSAKSGPDTQYF.